The T cell receptor (beta chain) under discussion was sequenced for a study of identical twins. General observations from the study: For monozygotic twins, models underestimated out-of-frame TCR alpha sharing.

From the 5' RACE reads, TCRdb called clonotypes with MiXCR, one entry per CDR3 protein. The sample has around 960,000 distinct CDR3 sequences; 9% to 15% are singletons. For this clonotype: The antigen is undetermined.

CDR1 and CDR2 from the germline V gene are DFQATT and SNEGSKA (reference sequence). V shed 0 bases, J shed 2 bases, and the junction held 15 bases outside the gene matches. The CDR3 spans 18 residues. Each donor was a healthy Caucasian. This sample also belongs to another study, concerning yellow fever vaccine responses in identical twins.

The chain couples TRBV20-1 to TRBJ1-1; 7 positions match TRBD1. This clonotype was sampled from a woman aged 18-29 years in good health. The specimen was PBMCs. The CDR3: CSARDQAQGGHFNTEAFF. CDR3 bases: TGCAGTGCTAGAGATCAAGCCCAGGGGGGACACTTTAACACTGAAGCTTTCTTT.